Below, 8 T cell receptor beta chains from the same sample are listed, as sequenced in a study of graft-versus-host responses after intestinal transplantation. Data came from immunoSEQ multiplex PCR; TCRdb stores just in-frame clones and leaves some out. The sample includes 3,000 to 4,500 clones, 72% of them seen just once. To release intraepithelial and lamina propria lymphocytes, the graft tissue was processed. The specimen comprised ileum tissue, sampled 1,000 to 1,100 days after intestinal transplantation. The receptors were sampled from a human patient who received an intestinal transplant, so some T cells may come from the graft donor.

This rearrangement joins TRBV6-6 to TRBJ1-5, with 9 bases lining up with TRBD1. Trimming at V came to 2 bases and at J to 3 bases, leaving 5 bases not matched to a gene. The CDR3 is 16 residues long. From germline, CDR1 is MNHNY and CDR2 SVGAGI (reference sequence). CDR3 bases: TGTGCCAGCAGTTACCTGGGACAGGGCCTCAATCAGCCCCAGCATTTT. Its translation: CASSYLGQGLNQPQHF.

This clone was seen just once. This sequence joins TRBV7-8 and TRBJ2-3, with a weak D call TRBD1 (6 bases). The CDR3 contains 15 residues. V shed 5 bases and J shed 7 bases, with 19 bases lying between them. Germline loops: CDR1 SGHVS, CDR2 FQNEAQ. CDR3 sequence: CASSQTQTGMHTQYF. The CDR3 DNA sequence: TGTGCCAGCAGCCAGACGCAGACAGGCATGCATACGCAGTATTTT.

This clone turned up a few times. J is TRBJ1-5 and V is TRBV28, with TRBD1 as a possible D gene (6 bases). V was pared by 3 bases and J by 2 bases, with 11 bases between. The CDR3 runs to 15 residues. Germline V CDR1 and CDR2: MDHEN, SYDVKM. The CDR3 nucleotides read TGTGCCAGCAGTTTCGCGGGGGCAGGCAATCAGCCCCAGCATTTT. Its protein is CASSFAGAGNQPQHF.

The V gene is TRBV6-1, the J gene TRBJ2-5; 11 bases map to TRBD2. Germline V gene data show CDR1 as MNHNS and CDR2 as SASEGT. Trimming at V came to 4 bases and at J to 0 bases, leaving 1 base not matched to a gene. The CDR3 totals 15 residues. CDR3 sequence reads: CASSASGGYQETQYF. As DNA, the CDR3 is TGTGCCAGCAGTGCTAGCGGGGGGTACCAAGAGACCCAGTACTTC.

The chain links TRBV5-1 to TRBJ1-1; no clear D gene. Trimming pared 4 bases from V and 7 bases from J, leaving 14 bases between. Germline CDR1 reads SGHRS; CDR2 reads YFSETQ. The CDR3 runs 13 residues. The CDR3 loop reads CASSLSRLDEAFF. The CDR3 DNA reads as TGCGCCAGCAGCCTCTCTCGTTTAGATGAAGCTTTCTTT.

The DNA for the CDR3 is TGTGCCAGTAGTTCACTTTCCGAGTCAGGACGCAATGAAAAACTGTTTTTT. Its protein product is CASSSLSESGRNEKLFF. The rearrangement links TRBV19 to TRBJ1-4; no firm D call. CDR1 is LNHDA, CDR2 SQIVND, per germline (reference sequence). The CDR3 extends over 17 amino acids. V was clipped by 5 bases and J by 5 bases, with 21 bases between them. Filled out from reference TRBV19 and TRBJ1-4, the complete variable domain reads DGGITQSPKYLFRKEGQNVTLSCEQNLNHDAMYWYRQDPGQGLRLIYYSQIVNDFQKGDIAEGYSVSREKKESFPLTVTSAQKNPTAFYLCASSSLSESGRNEKLFFGSGTQLSVL.

This sequence joins TRBV5-1 and TRBJ2-7; possible D gene TRBD1, 5 bases. The germline V gene encodes CDR1 SGHRS and CDR2 YFSETQ. The ends were cut back, 7 bases at V and 2 bases at J, with 16 bases in the middle. The CDR3 is 14 residues long. This CDR3 reads CASWADRGPYEQYF. The CDR3 coding sequence is TGCGCCAGCTGGGCAGATAGGGGCCCCTACGAGCAGTACTTC.

CDR3 residues: CASSPYNEQFF. In nucleotides, the CDR3 is TGTGCCAGCAGCCCCTACAATGAGCAGTTCTTC. The genes are TRBV7-2 and TRBJ2-1; D remains unclear. Germline CDR1 reads SGHTA; CDR2 reads FQGNSA. V lost 5 bases and J lost 2, with 1 base in between. The CDR3 is 11 residues long. The complete variable domain, with remaining parts taken from reference TRBV7-2 and TRBJ2-1, reads GAGVSQSPSNKVTEKGKDVELRCDPISGHTALYWYRQSLGQGLEFLIYFQGNSAPDKSGLPSDRFSAERTGGSVSTLTIQRTQQEDSAVYLCASSPYNEQFFGPGTRLTVL.